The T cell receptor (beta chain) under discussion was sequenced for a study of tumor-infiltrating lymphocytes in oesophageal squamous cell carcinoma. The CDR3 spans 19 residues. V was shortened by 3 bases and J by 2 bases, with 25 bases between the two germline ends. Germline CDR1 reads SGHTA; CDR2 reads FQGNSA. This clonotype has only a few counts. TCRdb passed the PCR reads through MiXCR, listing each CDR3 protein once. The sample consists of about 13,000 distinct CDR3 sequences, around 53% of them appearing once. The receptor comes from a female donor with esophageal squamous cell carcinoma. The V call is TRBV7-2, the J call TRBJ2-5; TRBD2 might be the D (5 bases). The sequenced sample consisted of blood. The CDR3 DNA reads TGTGCCAGCAGCTTCCCCCCGCGTGGTAGAGGGAACCGTCAAGAGACCCAGTACTTC. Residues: CASSFPPRGRGNRQETQYF.